The source of this T cell receptor beta chain is a study of memory CD4+ T cells and cytomegalovirus serostatus. Study-level background: This sample comes from healthy Belgian adults, several CMV seropositive, 20 to 25 seronegative.

Single viable CD3+CD4+CD8-CD45RO+ cells were sorted as the memory CD4+ T cells. Concerning this clone: Its antigen is still unknown.

V lost 5 bases and J 5 bases, leaving 18 bases between the germline ends. Germline loops: CDR1 SGHTA, CDR2 FQGNSA. The CDR3 spans 15 residues. Overall study results and limits: Median bootstrapped AUC for CMV status was about 0.94 originally, roughly 0.92 US-trained. Each of 60 to 80 CMV-associated TCRbeta sequences occurred in one to five individuals.

Produced via immunoSEQ multiplex PCR; TCRdb's table is partial and in-frame only. The sample has some 73,000 clones, 60% to 80% seen once; the top ten hold 2.6%. Source material: memory CD4+ T cells from blood. The TCR comes from an adult in good health and CMV-seropositive. The V gene is TRBV7-2, the J gene TRBJ2-5; TRBD2 is a possible D gene (5 bases). This CDR3 reads CASSPRQLDLETQYF. Here the CDR3 DNA reads TGTGCCAGCAGCCCACGTCAACTAGATTTGGAGACCCAGTACTTC. The full variable domain, in which reference TRBV7-2 and TRBJ2-5 provide the parts outside the CDR3, is GAGVSQSPSNKVTEKGKDVELRCDPISGHTALYWYRQSLGQGLEFLIYFQGNSAPDKSGLPSDRFSAERTGGSVSTLTIQRTQQEDSAVYLCASSPRQLDLETQYFGPGTRLLVL.